This note documents a single TCR beta chain sequence. Its antigen is unidentified. Trimming took off 3 bases at V and 11 bases at J, with 19 bases between the two ends. CDR1 is SQVTM and CDR2 is ANQGSEA in the germline V gene. The CDR3 contains 13 residues. Some clones are missing from TCRdb's copy, which holds only in-frame ones; the method was immunoSEQ multiplex PCR. The sample yields tens of thousands of clones, roughly 87% seen once. This sample stems from a study of OX40 agonist ivuxolimab in advanced cancers. Study-wide points: Normalized T-cell clonal expansion was also low in a subset of nonresponders. The antigens recognized by the expanded peripheral T cells, that is their antigen specificity, were not determined.

The specimen was CD4+ or CD8+ T cells sorted from blood, collected in a trial of the OX40 agonist ivuxolimab. This sequence joins TRBV29-1 and TRBJ1-1; D might be TRBD1 (5 bases). The TCR was taken from an adult with an advanced solid tumor such as melanoma, head and neck, liver or kidney cancer. CDR3 sequence: CSVETIQVRRAFF. In nucleotides, the CDR3 is TGCAGCGTTGAGACAATACAGGTCCGCCGCGCTTTCTTT.